Below are 26 T cell receptor beta chains sequenced from a single sample in a study of blood T cells in healthy people across ages. A J-beta primer mix and a sample-barcoded 5' primer were used in a second PCR of about 7 to 12 cycles. One entry per CDR3 protein, called by TCRdb with MiXCR from the 5' RACE reads. This table holds about 280,000 distinct CDR3 sequences, 25% to 30% found once. Source material: blood. All receptors derive from a woman between 65 and 79 years old in good health.

CDR3 sequence (DNA): TGCAGTGCTTCCGGGACATTACTCGGGGAAGAGACCCAGTACTTC. Protein product: CSASGTLLGEETQYF. This chain joins TRBV20-1 and TRBJ2-5, with a weak D call TRBD1 (6 bases). Germline V CDR1 and CDR2: DFQATT, SNEGSKA (reference sequence). This CDR3 has 15 residues. V was cut by 5 bases and J by 3 bases, with 19 bases left in between.

The rearrangement links TRBV3-1 to TRBJ1-2; no clear D gene. The CDR3 sequence is 15 residues long. The V end lost 1 base, the J end lost 8 bases, and 17 bases lay between the germline ends. Germline CDR1 LGHDT, CDR2 YNNKEL (reference sequence). This chain's CDR3 is CASSQGSTAGWGYTF. CDR3 sequence (DNA): TGTGCCAGCAGCCAAGGGTCAACGGCCGGTTGGGGCTACACCTTC.

V gene TRBV7-6 combines with J gene TRBJ2-5; TRBD1 matches 9 bases. The CDR3 has 14 residues. Germline loops: CDR1 SGHVS, CDR2 FNYEAQ. V was pared by 2 bases and J by 5 bases, with 3 bases of the junction left unmatched. The CDR3 spells CASSLRQGGETQYF. In nucleotides, the CDR3 is TGTGCCAGCAGCTTAAGACAGGGGGGGGAGACCCAGTACTTC. Combining the CDR3 with reference TRBV7-6 and TRBJ2-5 gives the whole variable domain GAGVSQSPRYKVTKRGQDVALRCDPISGHVSLYWYRQALGQGPEFLTYFNYEAQQDKSGLPNDRFSAERPEGSISTLTIQRTEQRDSAMYRCASSLRQGGETQYFGPGTRLLVL.

This rearrangement joins TRBV6-2 or TRBV6-3 to TRBJ2-5; 9 nucleotides line up with TRBD2. The CDR3 totals 17 residues. V lost 4 bases and J lost 0; bases outside the gene matches: 9. Germline assignment: CDR1 MNHEY and CDR2 SVGEGT. The CDR3 region has the DNA TGTGCCAGCAGTTCCGCCAGACTAGCGGAGAACCAAGAGACCCAGTACTTC. The encoded protein is CASSSARLAENQETQYF.

The chain recombines TRBV2 with TRBJ2-1; unclear D gene. With 7 bases removed from V and 6 bases from J, the gap between germline ends came to 10 bases. CDR1 and CDR2 (germline): SNHLY, FYNNEI. The CDR3 has 12 amino acids. CDR3 in amino acids: CASIGVGNEQFF. Written as DNA, the CDR3 is TGTGCCAGCATTGGGGTAGGCAATGAGCAGTTCTTC.

This clonotype was seen a handful of times. The gene calls are TRBV28 and TRBJ1-6, with D unclear. V was cut by 1 base and J by 7 bases, with 14 bases left in between. This CDR3 region has 16 residues. Germline V lookup: CDR1 MDHEN, CDR2 SYDVKM. The CDR3: CASSLSRTRVNSPLHF. DNA of the CDR3: TGTGCCAGCAGTTTATCCCGCACTCGGGTAAATTCACCCCTCCACTTT. Full variable domain (missing parts from reference TRBV28 and TRBJ1-6): DVKVTQSSRYLVKRTGEKVFLECVQDMDHENMFWYRQDPGLGLRLIYFSYDVKMKEKGDIPEGYSVSREKKERFSLILESASTNQTSMYLCASSLSRTRVNSPLHFGNGTRLTVT.

This clonotype was seen only a few times. This rearrangement joins TRBV5-1 to TRBJ2-2; TRBD1 agrees at 7 bases. Germline V gives CDR1 SGHRS, CDR2 YFSETQ. The CDR3 loop spans 16 amino acids. V shed 1 base, J shed 1 base, and the junction held 4 bases outside the gene matches. CDR3 in amino acids: CASSLPGQWNTGELFF. The CDR3 region has the DNA TGCGCCAGCAGCTTGCCGGGACAGTGGAACACCGGGGAGCTGTTTTTT.

This clonotype turned up a few times. The chain combines TRBV20-1 with TRBJ2-3; 11 bases match TRBD2. Trimming removed 3 bases from V and 9 bases from J; junction bases left unmatched: 11. The CDR3 consists of 15 residues. Germline values: CDR1 DFQATT, CDR2 SNEGSKA (reference sequence). The CDR3 region is CSASVLAGGTQTQYF. The CDR3 DNA reads TGCAGTGCTAGTGTCCTAGCGGGAGGAACTCAGACGCAGTATTTT.

The CDR3 coding sequence is TGCAGCGTGGCGCCCCTGGGTACCGGGGAGCTGTTTTTT. This translates into CSVAPLGTGELFF. The chain has TRBV29-1 and TRBJ2-2; no reliable D call. The CDR3 covers 13 residues. Germline V lookup: CDR1 SQVTM, CDR2 ANQGSEA. Between the trimmed V and J ends, which lost 6 bases and 5 bases, there was a span of 13 bases.

Only a few counts were recorded for this clonotype. It is unclear where the CDR3 begins or ends on the DNA, so no DNA is shown, and the CDR3 is as TCRdb lists it. The genes are TRBV29-1 and TRBJ2-7; the table calls TRBD1, which could not be checked here. Germline lookup yields CDR1 SQVTM and CDR2 ANQGSEA. With termini counted, the CDR3 has 13 amino acids. The CDR3: CSVAQGADHEQCF.

The rearrangement uses TRBV28 and TRBJ1-2, with D uncertain. The CDR3 is 17 amino acids. V lost 5 bases to trimming and J lost 5 bases, with 24 bases between them. In germline, CDR1 is MDHEN, CDR2 SYDVKM. The CDR3 coding sequence is TGTGCCAGCAGTCAACTCAACGTGGCCGGCCTTATTTATGGCTACACCTTC. It is translated as CASSQLNVAGLIYGYTF.

The V call is TRBV20-1, the J call TRBJ1-2; 10 bases are a match to TRBD1. The CDR3 runs to 12 residues. In germline, CDR1 is DFQATT, CDR2 SNEGSKA (reference sequence). The V gene end was trimmed by 5 bases and the J gene end by 5 bases; junction bases not matched to a gene: 2. Written as DNA, the CDR3 is TGCAGTGCTTCGGACAGGGGGTATGGCTACACCTTC. Its protein product is CSASDRGYGYTF.

The chain couples TRBV10-3 to TRBJ1-1; no reliable D call. The CDR3 is made up of 14 amino acids. CDR1 is ENHRY and CDR2 is SYGVKD in the germline V gene. The V end lost 3 bases, the J end lost 0 bases, and 8 bases lay between the germline ends. CDR3 nucleotide sequence: TGTGCCATCAGTGAAACGATCATGAACACTGAAGCTTTCTTT. It encodes CAISETIMNTEAFF.

In this sample, this clonotype turned up a few times. A read error may account for a junction end that differs from germline. The rearrangement uses TRBV3-1 and TRBJ2-2, with D possibly called TRBD1 or TRBD2 (6 bases each). This CDR3 comprises 15 residues. CDR1 and CDR2 from the germline V gene are LGHDT and YNNKEL (reference sequence). CDR3 region: CAGSQAGGRAGELFF. Here the CDR3 DNA reads TGTGCCGGCAGCCAAGCTGGGGGGCGGGCCGGGGAGCTGTTTTTT.

The chain links TRBV20-1 to TRBJ1-2, with a possible D match to TRBD1 (6 bases). Germline loops: CDR1 DFQATT, CDR2 SNEGSKA (reference sequence). The CDR3 is made up of 13 amino acids. The V gene lost 6 bases and the J gene lost 7 bases, with 18 bases spanning the gap. CDR3 loop: CSARDRGAFGYTF. The DNA of the CDR3 is TGCAGTGCCCGCGACCGGGGGGCGTTTGGCTACACCTTC.

The V gene is TRBV9, the J gene TRBJ2-3; TRBD1 agrees at 7 bases. This CDR3 has 15 residues. Per the germline V gene, CDR1 is SGDLS and CDR2 is YYNGEE. Trimming took 3 bases from V and 6 from J; bases not matched to a gene: 10. Here the CDR3 reads CASSGQGLGSDTQYF. DNA of the CDR3: TGTGCCAGCAGCGGACAGGGATTAGGTTCGGATACGCAGTATTTT. Filled out from reference TRBV9 and TRBJ2-3, the complete variable domain reads DSGVTQTPKHLITATGQRVTLRCSPRSGDLSVYWYQQSLDQGLQFLIQYYNGEERAKGNILERFSAQQFPDLHSELNLSSLELGDSALYFCASSGQGLGSDTQYFGPGTRLTVL.

The chain's CDR3 is CSVEGSAVTDTQYF. CDR3 nucleotide sequence: TGCAGCGTTGAAGGTAGCGCCGTCACAGATACGCAGTATTTT. The rearrangement uses TRBV29-1 and TRBJ2-3, with D tentatively TRBD2 (5 bases). The CDR3 extends over 14 amino acids. V was trimmed by 1 base and J by 2 bases, leaving 10 bases between them. Germline V CDR1 and CDR2: SQVTM, ANQGSEA.

This chain connects TRBV7-6 to TRBJ2-7; 7 bases agree with TRBD1. The V gene's germline CDR1 is SGHVS and CDR2 FNYEAQ. This CDR3 has 14 amino acids. Losses at the gene ends were 1 base for V and 1 base for J; bases not matched to a gene: 1. CDR3 in amino acids: CASSLGDSSYEQYF. The DNA of the CDR3 is TGTGCCAGCAGCTTAGGGGACAGTTCCTACGAGCAGTACTTC.

The rearrangement joins TRBV5-1 to TRBJ1-4; 11 bases map to TRBD1. The CDR3 has 16 residues. The V gene's germline CDR1 is SGHRS and CDR2 YFSETQ. The V and J ends lost 3 bases and 7 bases, in that order; junction bases with no gene match: 8. CDR3: CASSSGQGVSSEKLFF. CDR3 in DNA: TGCGCCAGCAGCTCGGGACAGGGGGTTTCTAGTGAAAAACTGTTTTTT.

The sample holds a few counts of this clonotype. The CDR3 loop is CSALGLAGPNEQFF. The CDR3 DNA sequence: TGCAGCGCCCTTGGGCTAGCGGGCCCTAATGAGCAGTTCTTC. This chain uses TRBV29-1 with TRBJ2-5; 8 bases align to TRBD2. TRBJ2-1 matches the DNA end more closely, so the J call is doubtful. The CDR3 loop spans 14 amino acids. Germline values: CDR1 SQVTM, CDR2 ANQGSEA.

The sample holds a few counts of this clonotype. At one end, the junction sequence differs from germline, possibly due to a read error. V gene TRBV7-9 combines with J gene TRBJ2-2; perhaps TRBD1 as D (5 bases). This CDR3 is 16 amino acids long. CDR1 is SEHNR and CDR2 is FQNEAQ in the germline V gene (reference sequence). CDR3 amino acids: CASSLTTVANIGELFF. The CDR3, as DNA: TGTGCCAGCAGCTTAACGACAGTCGCGAACATCGGGGAGCTGTTTTTT.

The chain recombines TRBV20-1 with TRBJ2-5; 7 nucleotides line up with TRBD1. Germline CDR1 and CDR2: DFQATT and SNEGSKA (reference sequence). The V segment lost 6 bases and the J segment 1 base; nucleotides outside the gene matches: 11. CDR3 length: 15 residues. In DNA form, the CDR3 reads TGCAGTGCGGACCCAACAGGACAGGTCCAAGAGACCCAGTACTTC. Encoded protein: CSADPTGQVQETQYF.

This clonotype showed up just a few times. The rearrangement joins TRBV28 to TRBJ2-5, with D possibly matching TRBD1 (5 bases). V lost 8 bases and J 6 bases, leaving 19 bases between the germline ends. Germline V CDR1 and CDR2: MDHEN, SYDVKM. The CDR3 spans 14 residues. DNA of the CDR3: TGTGCCAGCCTCCCCCGAACACAGGCGAAGACCCAGTACTTC. Protein sequence: CASLPRTQAKTQYF.

This clonotype was picked up a small number of times. V and J are TRBV7-3 and TRBJ2-1; 8 nucleotides line up with TRBD2. The CDR3 runs to 16 residues. Per germline, CDR1 SGHTA and CDR2 FQGTGA. The trim removed 1 base at V and 6 bases at J, leaving 8 bases unmatched. The CDR3 spells CASSLNAGGFGNEQFF. The CDR3 bases are TGTGCCAGCAGCTTAAATGCGGGAGGTTTTGGCAATGAGCAGTTCTTC.

The chain links TRBV20-1 to TRBJ1-1; 7 bases line up with TRBD1. CDR3 length: 14 amino acids. Germline CDR1 DFQATT, CDR2 SNEGSKA (reference sequence). The ends lost 3 bases at V and 8 bases at J; junction bases unmatched: 12. The CDR3, as DNA: TGCAGTGCTAGCACTCCTACAGGGGCTGTCGAAGCTTTCTTT. Amino acid sequence: CSASTPTGAVEAFF.

This clonotype was seen a handful of times. This CDR3 is CASSLEVAWASGSHEQYF. The CDR3, as DNA: TGTGCCAGCAGCTTAGAAGTCGCGTGGGCTAGCGGGAGCCACGAGCAGTACTTC. This chain uses TRBV7-2 with TRBJ2-5; TRBD2 agrees at 10 bases. The DNA end is more similar to TRBJ2-7, so the J call may be wrong. This CDR3 comprises 18 residues. Germline V lookup: CDR1 SGHTA, CDR2 FQGNSA.